This TCR beta chain was identified in a study of shared clonotypes between healthy human individuals. General study points: Represented diversity (both genetic and exposure-history) was limited by the small number of donors.

Positive CCR7 selection of CD45RO-negative cells yielded the naive CD8 cells, and terminally differentiated effector memory CD45RA+ cells were excluded. Within Nashville, Tennessee resided all donors, each a Caucasian adult. Regarding this clone: The antigen remains unidentified.

In the original processing: Filtering differed, since immunoSEQ gave only junction sequences and no quality scores. Sequencing used immunoSEQ multiplex PCR; TCRdb keeps in-frame clones, though not all of them. Clone size and the V and J calls come from that table; the DNA yielded D and trimming. The sample contains 800,000 or so clones, about 96% of which appear only once. V lost 0 bases, J lost 6 bases, and 26 bases lay in between. The CDR3 totals 20 residues. Germline assignment: CDR1 SGHDN and CDR2 FVKESK. The specimen was naive CD8+ T cells sorted from blood. This clonotype was obtained from a man younger than 45 in good health. The chain carries TRBV14 and TRBJ2-2; D gene uncertain. The CDR3 reads CASSQDYFVAAETRSGELFF. DNA of the CDR3: TGTGCCAGCAGCCAAGATTATTTTGTGGCAGCAGAAACCCGATCCGGGGAGCTGTTTTTT.